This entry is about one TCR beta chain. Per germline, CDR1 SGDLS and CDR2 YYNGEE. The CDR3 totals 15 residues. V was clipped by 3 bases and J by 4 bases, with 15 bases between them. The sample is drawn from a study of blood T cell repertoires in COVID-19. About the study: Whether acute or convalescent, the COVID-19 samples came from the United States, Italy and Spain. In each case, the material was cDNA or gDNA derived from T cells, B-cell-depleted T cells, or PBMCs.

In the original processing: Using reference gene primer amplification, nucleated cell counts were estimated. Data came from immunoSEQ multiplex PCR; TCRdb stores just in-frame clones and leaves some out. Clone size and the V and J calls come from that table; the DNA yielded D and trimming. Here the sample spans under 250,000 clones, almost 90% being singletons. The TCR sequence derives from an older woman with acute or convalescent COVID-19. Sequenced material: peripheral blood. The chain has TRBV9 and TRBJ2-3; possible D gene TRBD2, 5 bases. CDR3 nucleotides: TGTGCCAGCAGCGGTGACATCTCCGGGGCAGATACGCAGTATTTT. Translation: CASSGDISGADTQYF.